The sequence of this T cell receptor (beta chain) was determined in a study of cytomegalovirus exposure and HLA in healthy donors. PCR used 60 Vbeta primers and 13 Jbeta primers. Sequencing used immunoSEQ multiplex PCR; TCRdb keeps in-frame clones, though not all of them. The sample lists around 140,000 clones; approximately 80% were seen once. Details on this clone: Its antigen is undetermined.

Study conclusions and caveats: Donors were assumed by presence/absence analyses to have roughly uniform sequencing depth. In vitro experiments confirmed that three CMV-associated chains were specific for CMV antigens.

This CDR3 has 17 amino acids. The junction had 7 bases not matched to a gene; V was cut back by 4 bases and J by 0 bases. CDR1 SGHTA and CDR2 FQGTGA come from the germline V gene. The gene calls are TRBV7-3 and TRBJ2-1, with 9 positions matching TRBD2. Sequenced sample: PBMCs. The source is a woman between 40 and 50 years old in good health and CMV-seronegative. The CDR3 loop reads CASSSGTSRSSYNEQFF. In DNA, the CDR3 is TGTGCCAGCAGCTCCGGGACTAGCCGAAGCTCCTACAATGAGCAGTTCTTC.